This is a list of T cell receptor beta chains from one sample in a study of beta chain features in type 1 diabetes. Profiled with immunoSEQ multiplex PCR; TCRdb holds only in-frame clones, not every one. The sample yields roughly 220,000 clones, roughly 17% seen once. Material: naive CD4+ T cells from blood. These receptors were obtained from a man aged 25-45 years with type 1 diabetes. The CDR3 runs from the conserved cysteine through the conserved F or W. The order of the fields is D gene, clone size, V gene, J gene, CDR3 DNA, CDR3 protein. D genes are given only for firm matches. Expanded clones are given a class, and other clones once, few, many or no size at all.

D gene: TRBD1
clone size: .
V gene: TRBV7-2
J gene: TRBJ2-7
CDR3 DNA: TGTGCCAGCAGCCTTCGGGCGGCAGGGGGCTACGAGCAGTACTTC
CDR3 protein: CASSLRAAGGYEQYF

D gene: .
clone size: .
V gene: TRBV7-9
J gene: TRBJ2-5
CDR3 DNA: TGTGCCAGCAGCTCAGACACTCAAGAGACCCAGTACTTC
CDR3 protein: CASSSDTQETQYF

D gene: TRBD1
clone size: few
V gene: TRBV5-4
J gene: TRBJ1-5
CDR3 DNA: TGTGCCAGCAGCTACGGAGGACAGGCCGGCATACAGCCCCAGCATTTT
CDR3 protein: CASSYGGQAGIQPQHF

D gene: TRBD2
clone size: .
V gene: TRBV7-2
J gene: TRBJ2-3
CDR3 DNA: TGTGCCAGCAGACCTAGCGGGAGCCGCACAGATACGCAGTATTTT
CDR3 protein: CASRPSGSRTDTQYF

D gene: TRBD1
clone size: .
V gene: TRBV7-9
J gene: TRBJ2-3
CDR3 DNA: TGTGCCAGCAGACCAAGGACAGGTGGCACAGATACGCAGTATTTT
CDR3 protein: CASRPRTGGTDTQYF

D gene: .
clone size: .
V gene: TRBV7-2
J gene: TRBJ2-1
CDR3 DNA: TGTGCCAGCAGCTTAGCGGGCGGGACGTCCTACAATGAGCAGTTCTTC
CDR3 protein: CASSLAGGTSYNEQFF

D gene: TRBD1
clone size: .
V gene: TRBV10-3
J gene: TRBJ2-7
CDR3 DNA: TGTGCCATCAGTGCCCCGGGACAGGGGGTGGACGAGCAGTACTTC
CDR3 protein: CAISAPGQGVDEQYF

D gene: TRBD1
clone size: .
V gene: TRBV18
J gene: TRBJ2-7
CDR3 DNA: TGTGCCAGCTCGTACACCGGACAGGGTGGGCAGTACTTC
CDR3 protein: CASSYTGQGGQYF

D gene: .
clone size: .
V gene: TRBV7-9
J gene: TRBJ2-7
CDR3 DNA: TGTGCCAGCAGCTCCGTCTACGAGCAGTACTTC
CDR3 protein: CASSSVYEQYF

D gene: .
clone size: .
V gene: TRBV29-1
J gene: TRBJ2-6
CDR3 DNA: TGCAGCGTTTGGTTCTCTGGGGCCAACGTCCTGACTTTC
CDR3 protein: CSVWFSGANVLTF

D gene: TRBD2
clone size: .
V gene: TRBV28
J gene: TRBJ2-1
CDR3 DNA: TGTGCCAGCATGGTCCTCGGACTAGCGGGAGTTGATGAGCAGTTCTTC
CDR3 protein: CASMVLGLAGVDEQFF

D gene: TRBD2
clone size: .
V gene: TRBV9
J gene: TRBJ2-7
CDR3 DNA: TGTGCCAGCAGCGCAGCTAGCGGAACGGCCGAGCAGTACTTC
CDR3 protein: CASSAASGTAEQYF

D gene: .
clone size: .
V gene: TRBV5-1
J gene: TRBJ1-1
CDR3 DNA: TGCGCCAGCAGCTTGGAAGGGAACACTGAAGCTTTCTTT
CDR3 protein: CASSLEGNTEAFF

D gene: TRBD1
clone size: few
V gene: TRBV2
J gene: TRBJ2-7
CDR3 DNA: TGTGCCAGCAAGGACAGGGGACGATTTACCTACGAGCAGTACTTC
CDR3 protein: CASKDRGRFTYEQYF

D gene: .
clone size: .
V gene: TRBV9
J gene: TRBJ1-2
CDR3 DNA: TGTGCCAGCAGCGTAGCTCACGGAGGTAACTATGGCTACACCTTC
CDR3 protein: CASSVAHGGNYGYTF

D gene: .
clone size: few
V gene: TRBV7-9
J gene: TRBJ1-5
CDR3 DNA: TGTGCCAGCAGCCCCGGTTTCGGTCAGGGGAATAATCAGCCCCAGCATTTT
CDR3 protein: CASSPGFGQGNNQPQHF

D gene: .
clone size: .
V gene: TRBV4-1
J gene: TRBJ2-3
CDR3 DNA: TGCGCCAGCAGCCCACTCGCGGCGACTACAGATACGCAGTATTTT
CDR3 protein: CASSPLAATTDTQYF

D gene: .
clone size: few
V gene: TRBV5-1
J gene: TRBJ2-7
CDR3 DNA: TGCGCCAGCAGCTTGGCCGGCGGGACCAGCTCCTACGAGCAGTACTTC
CDR3 protein: CASSLAGGTSSYEQYF

D gene: TRBD1
clone size: .
V gene: TRBV7-3
J gene: TRBJ1-2
CDR3 DNA: TGTGCCAGCAGCCGGGACAGGGACTATGGCTACACCTTC
CDR3 protein: CASSRDRDYGYTF

D gene: TRBD1
clone size: .
V gene: TRBV6-4
J gene: TRBJ1-2
CDR3 DNA: TGTGCCAGCAGGGGACAGGGGAACTATGGCTACACCTTC
CDR3 protein: CASRGQGNYGYTF

D gene: .
clone size: .
V gene: TRBV6-5
J gene: TRBJ2-4
CDR3 DNA: TGTGCCAGCAGTTACTCGTCACTGAGAGCCAAAAACATTCAGTACTTC
CDR3 protein: CASSYSSLRAKNIQYF

D gene: TRBD2
clone size: few
V gene: TRBV29-1
J gene: TRBJ2-1
CDR3 DNA: TGCAGCGTTGAAACGGGACTAGCGGGCCCGTACAATGAGCAGTTCTTC
CDR3 protein: CSVETGLAGPYNEQFF

D gene: .
clone size: few
V gene: TRBV13
J gene: TRBJ2-3
CDR3 DNA: TGTGCCAGCAGCTCCCGCAGGGCAGATACGCAGTATTTT
CDR3 protein: CASSSRRADTQYF

D gene: .
clone size: .
V gene: TRBV14
J gene: TRBJ2-2
CDR3 DNA: TGTGCCAGCAGCCAAGATTGGACCACCGGGGAGCTGTTTTTT
CDR3 protein: CASSQDWTTGELFF

D gene: TRBD2
clone size: few
V gene: TRBV30
J gene: TRBJ2-1
CDR3 DNA: TGTGCCTGGAGCCCACTAGCGGCCTACAATGAGCAGTTCTTC
CDR3 protein: CAWSPLAAYNEQFF

D gene: .
clone size: few
V gene: TRBV20-1
J gene: TRBJ2-3
CDR3 DNA: TGCAGTGCCTCGAGGGCTACGCAGTATTTT
CDR3 protein: CSASRATQYF

D gene: .
clone size: few
V gene: TRBV29-1
J gene: TRBJ2-5
CDR3 DNA: TGCAGCGTTGAAACCGCTAGTCTAGAGACCCAGTACTTC
CDR3 protein: CSVETASLETQYF

D gene: .
clone size: few
V gene: TRBV4-3
J gene: TRBJ2-5
CDR3 DNA: TGCGCCAGCGCCTTAGGGGCTAGAAGGGAGACCCAGTACTTC
CDR3 protein: CASALGARRETQYF

D gene: .
clone size: few
V gene: TRBV7-2
J gene: TRBJ2-4
CDR3 DNA: TGTGCCAGCAGCTTAACCCGGTCGGAAAACATTCAGTACTTC
CDR3 protein: CASSLTRSENIQYF

D gene: .
clone size: .
V gene: TRBV7-2
J gene: TRBJ1-5
CDR3 DNA: TGTGCCAGCAGCTTAGCAAGGGGCAATCAGCCCCAGCATTTT
CDR3 protein: CASSLARGNQPQHF

D gene: .
clone size: .
V gene: TRBV19
J gene: TRBJ2-1
CDR3 DNA: TGTGCCAGTAGTCGGTTGCAGGGTACCGGGGAATACAATGAGCAGTTCTTC
CDR3 protein: CASSRLQGTGEYNEQFF

D gene: .
clone size: .
V gene: TRBV29-1
J gene: TRBJ1-4
CDR3 DNA: TGCAGCGTTGGCGGACAGATTAATGAAAAACTGTTTTTT
CDR3 protein: CSVGGQINEKLFF

D gene: TRBD2
clone size: few
V gene: TRBV6-5
J gene: TRBJ2-1
CDR3 DNA: TGTGCCGCGGCGGGGGTGCTCGGGGAGCAGTTCTTC
CDR3 protein: CAAAGVLGEQFF

D gene: .
clone size: .
V gene: TRBV15
J gene: TRBJ2-5
CDR3 DNA: TGTGCCACCAGCCCCAGGTACCAAGAGACCCAGTACTTC
CDR3 protein: CATSPRYQETQYF

D gene: .
clone size: .
V gene: TRBV9
J gene: TRBJ1-3
CDR3 DNA: TGTGCCAGCAGCGTCCAGACCGGGACATTTGGAAACACCATATATTTT
CDR3 protein: CASSVQTGTFGNTIYF

D gene: TRBD2
clone size: .
V gene: TRBV29-1
J gene: TRBJ2-3
CDR3 DNA: TGCAGCGCCCCGCCTAGCGGGTCTCAGAGCACAGATACGCAGTATTTT
CDR3 protein: CSAPPSGSQSTDTQYF

D gene: TRBD1
clone size: few
V gene: TRBV29-1
J gene: TRBJ1-1
CDR3 DNA: TGCAGCGCCGAGGGACAGATGAACACTGAAGCTTTCTTT
CDR3 protein: CSAEGQMNTEAFF

D gene: .
clone size: few
V gene: TRBV29-1
J gene: TRBJ2-3
CDR3 DNA: TGCAGCTCCTCTTCGGATACGCAGTATTTT
CDR3 protein: CSSSSDTQYF

D gene: .
clone size: few
V gene: TRBV30
J gene: TRBJ2-1
CDR3 DNA: TGTGCCTGGAGTAGAATGAGACTAGGAGTAGGCGAGCAGTTCTTC
CDR3 protein: CAWSRMRLGVGEQFF

D gene: TRBD2
clone size: .
V gene: TRBV7-9
J gene: TRBJ2-7
CDR3 DNA: TGTGCCAGCAGCTGGGGACTAGTCGGCGAGCAGTACTTC
CDR3 protein: CASSWGLVGEQYF